This is a list of T cell receptor beta chains from one sample in a study of blood T cell repertoires in COVID-19. Profiled with immunoSEQ multiplex PCR; TCRdb holds only in-frame clones, not every one. The table includes under 550,000 clones, around 90% detected once. The material sequenced was peripheral blood. The receptor set was obtained from a man between 18 and 29 years old with COVID-19, enrolled during active disease. The CDR3 runs from the conserved cysteine through the conserved F or W. Each record gives: J gene, V gene, D gene, CDR3 protein. A D gene is named only where the DNA matches it firmly.

J gene: TRBJ1-5
V gene: TRBV10-3
D gene: .
CDR3 protein: CAISLGGRSNQPQHF

J gene: TRBJ1-6
V gene: TRBV3-1/TRBV3-2
D gene: .
CDR3 protein: CASSQEDRDNSPLHF

J gene: TRBJ2-7
V gene: TRBV9
D gene: .
CDR3 protein: CASSVSSSPPPYEQYF

J gene: TRBJ1-4
V gene: TRBV2
D gene: TRBD1
CDR3 protein: CASSEGATGGPKEKLFF

J gene: TRBJ2-1
V gene: TRBV18
D gene: TRBD2
CDR3 protein: CASSPTSGGYNEQFF

J gene: TRBJ2-3
V gene: TRBV7-2
D gene: TRBD2
CDR3 protein: CASSREAGDTQYF

J gene: TRBJ2-7
V gene: TRBV2
D gene: TRBD1
CDR3 protein: CASSTGAYEQYF

J gene: TRBJ2-1
V gene: TRBV29-1
D gene: .
CDR3 protein: CSANARGYEQFF

J gene: TRBJ1-2
V gene: TRBV6-5
D gene: .
CDR3 protein: CASSYGPARYGYTF

J gene: TRBJ1-1
V gene: TRBV3-1/TRBV3-2
D gene: .
CDR3 protein: CASCLSWNTEAFF

J gene: TRBJ2-5
V gene: TRBV12-3/TRBV12-4
D gene: .
CDR3 protein: CASSSGPPETQYF

J gene: TRBJ1-3
V gene: TRBV5-1
D gene: .
CDR3 protein: CASSRWTRGSGNTIYF

J gene: TRBJ2-1
V gene: TRBV2
D gene: TRBD2
CDR3 protein: CASSESSGEISYNEQFF

J gene: TRBJ2-2
V gene: TRBV7-9
D gene: TRBD1
CDR3 protein: CASSRQGAATGELFF

J gene: TRBJ2-7
V gene: TRBV6-5
D gene: TRBD1
CDR3 protein: CASTTRTGTFYEQYF

J gene: TRBJ2-3
V gene: TRBV6-4
D gene: .
CDR3 protein: CASSDSPAVTDTQYF

J gene: TRBJ1-4
V gene: TRBV2
D gene: .
CDR3 protein: CASSEAPRGGEKLFF

J gene: TRBJ2-1
V gene: TRBV7-9
D gene: .
CDR3 protein: CASSLQGRGANEQFF

J gene: TRBJ2-2
V gene: TRBV5-6
D gene: .
CDR3 protein: CASSLVRGGELFF

J gene: TRBJ2-5
V gene: TRBV30
D gene: TRBD1
CDR3 protein: CAWRPTGQGWETQYF

J gene: TRBJ2-3
V gene: TRBV6-1
D gene: TRBD2
CDR3 protein: CASSVLAVWGGLTDTQYF

J gene: TRBJ2-7
V gene: TRBV6-5
D gene: TRBD1
CDR3 protein: CASRIDRGRSYEQYF

J gene: TRBJ1-3
V gene: TRBV4-2
D gene: .
CDR3 protein: CASSQEGSSGNTIYF

J gene: TRBJ2-2
V gene: TRBV7-3
D gene: TRBD2
CDR3 protein: CASSSGLATGELFF

J gene: TRBJ1-4
V gene: TRBV6-1
D gene: TRBD1
CDR3 protein: CASSDGTGDEKLFF

J gene: TRBJ2-7
V gene: TRBV10-3
D gene: TRBD1
CDR3 protein: CAIGGGTGSYEQYF

J gene: TRBJ2-1
V gene: TRBV10-2
D gene: .
CDR3 protein: CASRKGVLKESGTYNEQFF

J gene: TRBJ2-5
V gene: TRBV10-2
D gene: TRBD2
CDR3 protein: CASNTYSGGRGTQYF

J gene: TRBJ2-1
V gene: TRBV7-7
D gene: TRBD2
CDR3 protein: CASSPGLAGAQGNEQFF

J gene: TRBJ1-5
V gene: TRBV5-5
D gene: .
CDR3 protein: CASSFPNQPQHF

J gene: TRBJ2-1
V gene: TRBV7-8
D gene: .
CDR3 protein: CASSPTRDEQFF

J gene: TRBJ2-4
V gene: TRBV24-1
D gene: .
CDR3 protein: CATSVGGTQNIQYF

J gene: TRBJ2-7
V gene: TRBV18
D gene: .
CDR3 protein: CASSPARGYEQYF

J gene: TRBJ2-3
V gene: TRBV28
D gene: .
CDR3 protein: CASSLWGGRDTQYF

J gene: TRBJ2-7
V gene: TRBV12-3/TRBV12-4
D gene: TRBD2
CDR3 protein: CASCGGEFYEQYF

J gene: TRBJ1-2
V gene: TRBV6-5
D gene: TRBD1
CDR3 protein: CASRPDRGWSYGYTF

J gene: TRBJ2-1
V gene: TRBV6-5
D gene: TRBD1
CDR3 protein: CASSYRGPPHNEQFF

J gene: TRBJ2-1
V gene: TRBV6-5
D gene: TRBD2
CDR3 protein: CASTTSVLSYNEQFF

J gene: TRBJ2-3
V gene: TRBV10-1
D gene: .
CDR3 protein: CASSESGDSGVYF

J gene: TRBJ2-7
V gene: TRBV5-1
D gene: .
CDR3 protein: CASSPSLRYEQYF

J gene: TRBJ2-7
V gene: TRBV2
D gene: .
CDR3 protein: CASSDQSYEQYF

J gene: TRBJ2-3
V gene: TRBV7-2
D gene: TRBD2
CDR3 protein: CASSSLAGGTDTQYF

J gene: TRBJ1-6
V gene: TRBV7-9
D gene: TRBD1
CDR3 protein: CASSPKGQLTPLHF

J gene: TRBJ2-1
V gene: TRBV24-1
D gene: TRBD1
CDR3 protein: CATSLGQGEGHEQFF

J gene: TRBJ1-5
V gene: TRBV19
D gene: .
CDR3 protein: CASSIGSGGYDQPQHF

J gene: TRBJ2-1
V gene: TRBV29-1
D gene: TRBD2
CDR3 protein: CSVDGTSGSSYNEQFF

J gene: TRBJ1-1
V gene: TRBV19
D gene: .
CDR3 protein: CASSVQGPSTEAFF

J gene: TRBJ1-1
V gene: TRBV19
D gene: .
CDR3 protein: CASSIRGTEAFF

J gene: TRBJ2-1
V gene: TRBV7-9
D gene: TRBD2
CDR3 protein: CASSETSGRGNEQFF

J gene: TRBJ2-1
V gene: TRBV27
D gene: TRBD2
CDR3 protein: CASSPGLAGMNEQFF

J gene: TRBJ2-5
V gene: TRBV5-1
D gene: .
CDR3 protein: CASSTGGGRETQYF

J gene: TRBJ1-2
V gene: TRBV27
D gene: .
CDR3 protein: CASSRTHRAGYTF

J gene: TRBJ2-7
V gene: TRBV18
D gene: .
CDR3 protein: CASSSAQGPYEQYF